Presented here are 22 T cell receptor beta chains from one specimen sequenced in a study of Tregs in tolerant kidney transplant recipients. Some clones are missing from TCRdb's copy, which holds only in-frame ones; the method was immunoSEQ multiplex PCR. Of about 94,000 clones listed, 93% are singletons. The sample here was CD4+ T cells from blood, taken before the transplant. The receptor set was obtained from a human donor who received a combined kidney and bone marrow transplant.

The chain employs TRBV11-3 and TRBJ2-3, with a tentative D call TRBD1 (7 bases). There are 15 residues in the CDR3. V lost 5 bases and J lost 5, with 17 bases in between. CDR1 is SGHNT, CDR2 YENEEA, per germline. The CDR3 DNA reads as TGTGCCAGCAGCCGACGGAGGGGGCAGGGAGATACGCAGTATTTT. Its protein is CASSRRRGQGDTQYF.

A remark on this clone: The junction differs from germline at one of its ends, possibly a read error. Other nucleotide sequences in the sample specify the same CDR3. The chain is built from TRBV9 and TRBJ1-4; D is perhaps TRBD1 (6 bases). The CDR3 runs 16 residues. Germline assignment: CDR1 SGDLS and CDR2 YYNGEE. The CDR3: CASSALPGQPNEKLFF. In DNA form, the CDR3 reads TGTGCTAGCAGCGCGCTCCCAGGACAGCCGAATGAAAAACTGTTTTTT.

This clone was seen only a few times. The gene calls are TRBV10-3 and TRBJ2-5; TRBD2 is a possible D gene (6 bases). This CDR3 has 15 residues. Trimming left V 0 bases short and J 1 base short, with 9 bases between. Germline V gives CDR1 ENHRY, CDR2 SYGVKD. The CDR3 sequence: CAISESGGVQETQYF. Written as DNA, the CDR3 is TGTGCCATCAGTGAGTCTGGCGGGGTCCAAGAGACCCAGTACTTC.

The chain carries TRBV7-3 and TRBJ2-1, with TRBD2 matching 8 bases. After removal of 4 bases from V and 7 bases from J, the junction contained 6 bases not matched to a gene. This CDR3 comprises 14 residues. Germline V gene data show CDR1 as SGHTA and CDR2 as FQGTGA. In DNA, the CDR3 is TGTGCCAGCAGCTCAGCGGGAGAAGGGAATGAGCAGTTCTTC. This encodes CASSSAGEGNEQFF.

This clone occurred a few times. The V gene is TRBV2, the J gene TRBJ1-3; no clear D. Trimming left V 6 bases short and J 4 bases short, with 13 bases between. CDR3 length: 14 amino acids. The germline CDR1 and CDR2 sequences are SNHLY and FYNNEI. This chain's CDR3 is CASSKDQQGNTIYF. Here the CDR3 DNA reads TGTGCCAGCAGCAAGGATCAACAGGGAAACACCATATATTTT.

V and J are TRBV28 and TRBJ1-6; 9 bases map to TRBD1. The CDR3 has 17 residues. Germline V gene lookup returns CDR1 MDHEN and CDR2 SYDVKM. Trimming cost V 3 bases and J 13 bases; bases outside gene matches: 16. CDR3 nucleotides: TGTGCCAGCAGTTTCCCCCGGACAGGGGAGAGACCTGGGCCCCTCCACTTT. Protein: CASSFPRTGERPGPLHF.

The CDR3 here is CASRTSGRALIYEQYF. In nucleotides, the CDR3 is TGTGCCAGCAGGACTAGCGGGAGGGCCTTAATCTACGAGCAGTACTTC. V gene TRBV2 combines with J gene TRBJ2-7, with 14 bases aligning to TRBD2. CDR3 size: 16 residues. Trimming cost V 6 bases and J 3 bases; bases outside gene matches: 7. CDR1 is SNHLY and CDR2 is FYNNEI in the germline V gene.

V gene TRBV9 combines with J gene TRBJ1-1; D gene unclear. The V end was cut by 3 bases, the J end by 3 bases, with 9 bases between. This CDR3 is 13 amino acids long. CDR1 SGDLS and CDR2 YYNGEE come from the germline V gene. The CDR3 loop reads CASSARGYTEAFF. The CDR3 DNA reads as TGTGCCAGCAGCGCGCGAGGGTACACTGAAGCTTTCTTT.

The rearrangement joins TRBV5-1 to TRBJ2-7, with 8 bases lining up with TRBD1. CDR1 is SGHRS and CDR2 is YFSETQ in the germline V gene. V gave up 6 bases and J gave up 2 bases; unmatched junction bases: 10. The CDR3 covers 15 residues. CDR3 bases: TGCGCCAGCACCCGGGTGTCGACAGGGGCCTACGAGCAGTACTTC. Translated: CASTRVSTGAYEQYF.

This clone was counted a single time. The rearrangement links TRBV4-2 to TRBJ2-5; 9 positions agree with TRBD2. V was pared by 0 bases and J by 5 bases, with 7 bases of the junction left unmatched. Germline V lookup: CDR1 LGHNA, CDR2 YNFKEQ. CDR3 length equals 16 residues. The CDR3 sequence: CASSQDETSGGETQYF. In DNA form, the CDR3 reads TGTGCCAGCAGCCAAGATGAGACTAGCGGAGGGGAGACCCAGTACTTC.

V is TRBV7-9 and J is TRBJ2-7; D perhaps matches TRBD2 (6 bases). The germline V and J ends were trimmed by 5 bases and 0 bases, with 17 bases remaining between them. The CDR3 is 16 residues long. The germline gives CDR1 SEHNR, CDR2 FQNEAQ (reference sequence). CDR3 in amino acids: CASSRDSVTSSYEQYF. DNA for the CDR3: TGTGCCAGCAGCAGGGACTCCGTAACCAGCTCCTACGAGCAGTACTTC.

The chain has TRBV29-1 and TRBJ1-2; TRBD1 agrees at 9 bases. The J segment lost 1 base and the V segment lost 6 bases, leaving 3 bases of the junction unmatched. CDR1 is SQVTM, CDR2 ANQGSEA, per germline. This CDR3 is 13 amino acids long. The CDR3 loop reads CSVGDRVNYGYTF. CDR3 in DNA: TGCAGCGTGGGGGACAGGGTTAACTATGGCTACACCTTC.

The rearrangement links TRBV15 to TRBJ1-2, with 7 bases matching TRBD1. There are 13 residues in the CDR3. The V and J ends lost 10 bases and 3 bases, in that order; junction bases with no gene match: 8. Germline V gene lookup returns CDR1 LNHNV and CDR2 YYDKDF (reference sequence). The CDR3 spells CAIRSGTDYGYTF. CDR3 nucleotide sequence: TGTGCCATCCGCTCCGGGACAGACTATGGCTACACCTTC.

This clone was seen a single time. The chain combines TRBV5-4 with TRBJ2-7; 7 bases are shared with TRBD2. The V and J ends lost 3 bases and 2 bases, in that order; junction bases with no gene match: 23. The CDR3 consists of 20 residues. Germline lookup yields CDR1 SGHNT and CDR2 YYREEE (reference sequence). In DNA, the CDR3 is TGTGCCAGCAGCTCTCCCCCTTGGCACTTTAGTGGGGGGGTAACCTACGAGCAGTACTTC. Protein product: CASSSPPWHFSGGVTYEQYF.

Written as DNA, the CDR3 is TGTGCCAGCAGCCCTGCGGGGCTCGCGGACACTGAAGCTTTCTTT. This translates into CASSPAGLADTEAFF. J is TRBJ1-1 and V is TRBV7-2; possible D gene TRBD1, 5 bases. The V and J ends lost 5 bases and 3 bases respectively, with 16 bases between them. The germline V gene encodes CDR1 SGHTA and CDR2 FQGNSA. The CDR3 is made up of 15 amino acids.

The rearrangement joins TRBV15 to TRBJ1-2; possible D gene TRBD1, 5 bases. This CDR3 spans 16 amino acids. Trimming stripped 0 bases from V and 1 base from J, with 12 bases between. Germline V gene lookup returns CDR1 LNHNV and CDR2 YYDKDF (reference sequence). The CDR3 DNA reads as TGTGCCACCAGCAGAGATCGGGGGGGACTTAACTATGGCTACACCTTC. Its protein is CATSRDRGGLNYGYTF.

J is TRBJ2-5 and V is TRBV10-3, with TRBD2 identical over 15 bases. With V trimmed by 4 bases and J by 2 bases, 5 bases remained unmatched. The germline V gene has CDR1 ENHRY and CDR2 SYGVKD. This CDR3 comprises 17 residues. The CDR3: CAISAGTSGRTQETQYF. DNA of the CDR3: TGTGCCATCAGTGCCGGGACTAGCGGGAGGACGCAAGAGACCCAGTACTTC.

The J gene is TRBJ2-1, the V gene TRBV28; 7 bases agree with TRBD2. V was clipped by 5 bases and J by 0 bases; unmatched bases: 10. Germline loops: CDR1 MDHEN, CDR2 SYDVKM. The CDR3 totals 17 residues. CDR3 loop: CASSPERGGGSYNEQFF. The CDR3 nucleotides are TGTGCCAGCAGTCCAGAGCGGGGCGGGGGCTCCTACAATGAGCAGTTCTTC.

The V call is TRBV2, the J call TRBJ1-6; TRBD1 might be the D (5 bases). V was shortened by 3 bases and J by 10 bases, with 10 bases between the two germline ends. The CDR3 spans 13 residues. CDR1 is SNHLY and CDR2 is FYNNEI in the germline V gene. This CDR3 reads CASSEGGGSPLHF. CDR3 nucleotides: TGTGCCAGCAGTGAGGGGGGTGGCTCACCCCTCCACTTT.

This chain connects TRBV6-1 to TRBJ1-5; tentatively, D is TRBD1 (5 bases). Germline V gene sequence: CDR1 MNHNS, CDR2 SASEGT. Trimming took off 8 bases at V and 3 bases at J, with 14 bases between the two ends. This CDR3 region has 14 residues. CDR3 nucleotide sequence: TGTGCCAGCCGCGGGGGGTGGGCCAATCAGCCCCAGCATTTT. Translating gives CASRGGWANQPQHF.

The chain is built from TRBV5-1 and TRBJ1-1, with 7 nucleotides matching TRBD1. The length of the CDR3 is 15 residues. Germline V gives CDR1 SGHRS, CDR2 YFSETQ. V shed 1 base, J shed 5 bases, and the junction held 8 bases outside the gene matches. The CDR3 nucleotides are TGCGCCAGCAGCTTGAGCCCAGGGGGGACGACTGAAGCTTTCTTT. As protein: CASSLSPGGTTEAFF.

The rearrangement uses TRBV29-1 and TRBJ2-1; 7 bases line up with TRBD2. V lost 4 bases and J lost 9; bases outside the gene matches: 9. CDR3 length: 13 residues. Germline CDR1 and CDR2: SQVTM and ANQGSEA. The CDR3 DNA reads as TGCAGCGTTGTGCGGGAGTCTTTTGGTGAGCAGTTCTTC. Amino acid sequence: CSVVRESFGEQFF.